This T cell receptor (beta chain) came from a study of CD8+ T cells in alopecia areata. About the research overall: Patients in the treated group were given tofacitinib by mouth, 5 to 10 mg twice a day.

There are 12 residues in the CDR3. The V end was cut by 5 bases, the J end by 7 bases, with 11 bases between. Germline CDR1 reads SEHNR; CDR2 reads FQNEAQ (reference sequence). Isolated RNA was reverse transcribed into cDNA used as the sequencing template. The repertoire was sequenced with immunoSEQ multiplex PCR; TCRdb's copy has only in-frame clones and lacks some. The table lists about 140,000 clones, approximately 51% of them singletons. This clone came up a few times. The TCR comes from a human donor with alopecia areata. The V call is TRBV7-9, the J call TRBJ2-5, with unresolved D. Material: CD4+ T cells sorted from blood, obtained at week 0. CDR3 DNA: TGTGCCAGCAGCCAAGATCGCGGGACCCAGTACTTC. It encodes CASSQDRGTQYF.